This TCR beta chain was sequenced during a study of cytomegalovirus exposure and HLA in healthy donors. Study observations and caveats: TCR beta chain V- and J-gene trimming was linked, in a later analysis, to a missense variant in DCLRE1C. HLA allele associations emerged for under 20,000 TCR beta sequences in a later analysis, at 0.05 false discovery rate.

13 Jbeta primers and 60 Vbeta primers were used for the PCR. The repertoire was sequenced with immunoSEQ multiplex PCR; TCRdb's copy has only in-frame clones and lacks some. The data contain fewer than 150,000 clones, roughly 80% of them singletons. With regard to this clone: The antigen is unknown.

Material: PBMCs. The TCR sequence derives from a woman aged 45-60 years in good health and CMV-seronegative.

CDR3 loop: CASSEASMGRVSPLHF. Written as DNA, the CDR3 is TGTGCCAGCAGTGAAGCTAGTATGGGGAGGGTTTCACCCCTCCACTTT. The chain is built from TRBV6-1 and TRBJ1-6; D uncertain. The CDR3 runs 16 residues. CDR1 and CDR2 (germline): MNHNS, SASEGT. V lost 0 bases to trimming and J lost 9 bases, with 15 bases between them.